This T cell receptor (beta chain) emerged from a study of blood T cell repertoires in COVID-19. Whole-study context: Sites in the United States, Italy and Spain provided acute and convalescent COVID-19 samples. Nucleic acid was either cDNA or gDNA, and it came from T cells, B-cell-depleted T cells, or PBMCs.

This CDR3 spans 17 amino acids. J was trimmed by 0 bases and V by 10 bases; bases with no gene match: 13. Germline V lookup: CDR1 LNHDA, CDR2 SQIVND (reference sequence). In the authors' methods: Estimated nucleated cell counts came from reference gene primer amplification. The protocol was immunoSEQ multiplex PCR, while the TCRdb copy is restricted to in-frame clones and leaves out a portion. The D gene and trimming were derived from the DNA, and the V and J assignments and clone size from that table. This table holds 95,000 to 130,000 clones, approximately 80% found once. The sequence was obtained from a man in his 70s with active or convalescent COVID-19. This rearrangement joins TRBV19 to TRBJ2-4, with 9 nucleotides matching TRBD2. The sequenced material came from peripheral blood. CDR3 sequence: CANEAGGHQRAKNIQYF. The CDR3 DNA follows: TGTGCCAACGAAGCGGGGGGTCACCAACGAGCCAAAAACATTCAGTACTTC.